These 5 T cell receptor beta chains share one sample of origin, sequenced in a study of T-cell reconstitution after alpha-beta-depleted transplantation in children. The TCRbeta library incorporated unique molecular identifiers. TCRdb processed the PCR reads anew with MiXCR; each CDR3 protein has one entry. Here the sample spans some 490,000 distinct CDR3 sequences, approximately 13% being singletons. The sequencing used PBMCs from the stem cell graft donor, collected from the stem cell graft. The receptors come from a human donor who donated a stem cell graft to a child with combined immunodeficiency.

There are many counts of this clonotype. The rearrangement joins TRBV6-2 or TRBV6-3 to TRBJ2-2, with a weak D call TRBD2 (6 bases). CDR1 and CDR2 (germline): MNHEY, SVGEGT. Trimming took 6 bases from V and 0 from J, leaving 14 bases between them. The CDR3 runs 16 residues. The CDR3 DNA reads TGTGCCAGCAGCCCCGAGGGACTCGCGAACACCGGGGAGCTGTTTTTT. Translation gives CASSPEGLANTGELFF.

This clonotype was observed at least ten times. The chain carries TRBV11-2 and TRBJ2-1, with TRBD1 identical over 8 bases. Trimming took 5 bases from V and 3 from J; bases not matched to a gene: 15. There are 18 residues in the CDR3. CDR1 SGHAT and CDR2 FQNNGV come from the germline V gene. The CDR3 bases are TGTGCCAGCAGCCCCTGGACGGACAGGGTAGTAGGCTACAATGAGCAGTTCTTC. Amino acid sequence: CASSPWTDRVVGYNEQFF.

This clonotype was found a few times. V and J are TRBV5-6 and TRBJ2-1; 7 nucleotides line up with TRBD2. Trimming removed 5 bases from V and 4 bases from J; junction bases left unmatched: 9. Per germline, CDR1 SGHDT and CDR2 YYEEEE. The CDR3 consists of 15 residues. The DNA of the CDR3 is TGTGCCAGCAGGGGGAGCGGGGACCCTTACAATGAGCAGTTCTTC. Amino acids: CASRGSGDPYNEQFF.

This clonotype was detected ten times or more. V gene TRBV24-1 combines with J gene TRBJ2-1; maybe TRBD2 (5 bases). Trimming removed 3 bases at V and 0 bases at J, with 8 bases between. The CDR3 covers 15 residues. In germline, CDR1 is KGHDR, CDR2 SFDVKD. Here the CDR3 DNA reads TGTGCCACCAGTGATCTTGGGAGCTCCTACAATGAGCAGTTCTTC. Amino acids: CATSDLGSSYNEQFF.

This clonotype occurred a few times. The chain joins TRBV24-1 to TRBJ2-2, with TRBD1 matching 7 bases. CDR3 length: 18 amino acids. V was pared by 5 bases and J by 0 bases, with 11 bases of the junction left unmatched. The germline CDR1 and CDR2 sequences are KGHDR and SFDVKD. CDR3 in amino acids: CATSGAVTGAPNTGELFF. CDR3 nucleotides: TGTGCCACCAGTGGGGCTGTTACAGGGGCCCCGAACACCGGGGAGCTGTTTTTT.